A single sample gave rise to the 31 T cell receptor beta chains below, sequenced in a study of T cell responses to AZD1222 COVID-19 vaccine. Only in-frame clones appear in the TCRdb table, and some are missing; sequencing was by immunoSEQ multiplex PCR. The top ten hold roughly 0.51% of the sample, which has about 260,000 clones, about 92% seen once. Sequenced material: peripheral blood, taken on day 0 of AZD1222 vaccination. Every receptor here comes from an adult in good health.

The V gene is TRBV28, the J gene TRBJ1-5; tentatively, D is TRBD1 (6 bases). Germline V gene data show CDR1 as MDHEN and CDR2 as SYDVKM. V lost 5 bases to trimming and J lost 6 bases, with 17 bases between them. This CDR3 is built from 15 residues. CDR3 sequence: CASSTGWAGAQPQHF. The CDR3, as DNA: TGTGCCAGCAGTACGGGATGGGCAGGGGCTCAGCCCCAGCATTTT.

This chain connects TRBV15 to TRBJ2-1, with TRBD2 identical over 8 bases. Germline loops: CDR1 LNHNV, CDR2 YYDKDF (reference sequence). The V segment lost 6 bases and the J segment 10 bases; nucleotides outside the gene matches: 8. This CDR3 is 13 amino acids long. The CDR3 sequence is CATSRPAGVEQFF. Here the CDR3 DNA reads TGTGCCACCAGTCGGCCAGCGGGAGTCGAGCAGTTCTTC.

The V gene is TRBV27, the J gene TRBJ2-7; 8 bases are a match to TRBD2. The CDR3 spans 14 residues. The V and J ends lost 8 bases and 2 bases, in that order; junction bases with no gene match: 8. Per germline, CDR1 MNHEY and CDR2 SMNVEV (reference sequence). The CDR3 DNA is TGTGCCAGCTCCTCGGGGGGGCTCCCCTACGAGCAGTACTTC. This sequence encodes CASSSGGLPYEQYF.

The V and J genes are TRBV7-9 and TRBJ2-1; 8 bases are a match to TRBD2. V trimming: 10 bases; J trimming: 5 bases; junction bases outside the gene matches: 13. This CDR3 has 15 residues. Per the germline V gene, CDR1 is SEHNR and CDR2 is FQNEAQ (reference sequence). The CDR3 loop is CAIALVGLANNEQFF. As DNA, the CDR3 is TGTGCCATCGCTTTAGTAGGACTAGCTAACAATGAGCAGTTCTTC.

The rearrangement uses TRBV4-3 and TRBJ1-5; 7 bases fit TRBD1. Trimming removed 0 bases from V and 3 bases from J; junction bases left unmatched: 8. CDR1 is LGHNA, CDR2 YSLEER, per germline. The CDR3 runs to 17 residues. The DNA of the CDR3 is TGCGCCAGCAGCCAAGACTGGGGACAGCCCAACAATCAGCCCCAGCATTTT. It encodes CASSQDWGQPNNQPQHF.

The chain combines TRBV7-2 with TRBJ2-7, with a possible D match to TRBD1 (6 bases). Germline V lookup: CDR1 SGHTA, CDR2 FQGNSA. V lost 4 bases, J lost 2 bases, and 15 bases lay in between. The CDR3 runs to 15 residues. CDR3 protein: CASSYLFQGPYEQYF. CDR3 nucleotides: TGTGCCAGCAGCTACCTCTTTCAGGGGCCCTACGAGCAGTACTTC.

The gene calls are TRBV28 and TRBJ1-1; TRBD1 matches 7 bases. Per germline, CDR1 MDHEN and CDR2 SYDVKM. Trimming took 2 bases from V and 5 from J; bases not matched to a gene: 8. This CDR3 is 15 amino acids long. The CDR3 DNA reads as TGTGCCAGCAGTTTACGGAGGGGGCGGGAAACTGAAGCTTTCTTT. It encodes CASSLRRGRETEAFF.

Only one count was recorded for this clone. This chain connects TRBV13 to TRBJ1-2; the match to TRBD1 covers 7 bases. CDR3 length: 14 residues. From germline, CDR1 is PRHDT and CDR2 FYEKMQ (reference sequence). Trimming removed 3 bases from V and 4 bases from J; junction bases left unmatched: 5. The CDR3 loop is CASSLRQGVYGYTF. In DNA, the CDR3 is TGTGCCAGCAGCTTGAGGCAGGGGGTCTATGGCTACACCTTC.

The chain employs TRBV11-2 and TRBJ2-1; 16 bases align to TRBD2. The junction had 3 bases not matched to a gene; V was cut back by 5 bases and J by 2 bases. This CDR3 region has 17 residues. Germline CDR1 is SGHAT and CDR2 is FQNNGV. This CDR3 is CASSLGLAGGTYNEQFF. The CDR3 bases are TGTGCCAGCAGCCTGGGACTAGCGGGAGGGACCTACAATGAGCAGTTCTTC. Using reference TRBV11-2 and TRBJ2-1 for the parts outside the CDR3, the full variable domain is EAGVAQSPRYKIIEKRQSVAFWCNPISGHATLYWYQQILGQGPKLLIQFQNNGVVDDSQLPKDRFSAERLKGVDSTLKIQPAKLEDSAVYLCASSLGLAGGTYNEQFFGPGTRLTVL.

The chain links TRBV7-2 to TRBJ2-3, with D perhaps being TRBD1 or TRBD2 (5 bases each). Germline CDR1 SGHTA, CDR2 FQGNSA. V dropped 2 bases and J dropped 9 bases, with 12 bases sitting between them. The CDR3 has 13 residues. CDR3 DNA sequence: TGTGCCAGCAGCTTATCGGGGACCGAGACGCAGTATTTT. Translating it yields CASSLSGTETQYF.

The chain uses TRBV14 and TRBJ2-7; no clear D gene. Trimming removed 4 bases from V and 5 bases from J, with 12 bases in between. The germline V gene encodes CDR1 SGHDN and CDR2 FVKESK. The CDR3 loop spans 13 amino acids. CDR3 DNA sequence: TGTGCCAGCAGCCCCCACCCTAGTGACGAGCAGTACTTC. This encodes CASSPHPSDEQYF. Variable domain in full (rest from reference TRBV14 and TRBJ2-7): EAGVTQFPSHSVIEKGQTVTLRCDPISGHDNLYWYRRVMGKEIKFLLHFVKESKQDESGMPNNRFLAERTGGTYSTLKVQPAELEDSGVYFCASSPHPSDEQYFGPGTRLTVT.

This chain uses TRBV6-5 with TRBJ1-1; D ambiguous. This CDR3 is 13 amino acids long. Germline CDR1 and CDR2: MNHEY and SVGAGI. The V gene lost 0 bases and the J gene lost 10 bases, with 12 bases spanning the gap. The CDR3: CASSYSGRERAFF. For the CDR3, the DNA is TGTGCCAGCAGTTACTCCGGCCGTGAGCGAGCTTTCTTT.

In regard to this clone: Germline is not matched at one junction end, which may reflect a read error. This sequence joins TRBV5-1 and TRBJ2-7; 11 bases align to TRBD2. This CDR3 has 15 amino acids. The germline V gene has CDR1 SGHRS and CDR2 YFSETQ. This CDR3 reads CASSFSGGASNEQYF. The CDR3 DNA reads as TGCGCCAGCAGCTTTAGCGGGGGGGCCTCCAACGAGCAGTACTTC.

V is TRBV28 and J is TRBJ1-2; no definite D call. The V gene lost 6 bases and the J gene lost 3 bases, with 17 bases spanning the gap. The CDR3 covers 15 residues. Germline V lookup: CDR1 MDHEN, CDR2 SYDVKM. The CDR3 reads CASSTPYGGDYGYTF. CDR3 coding DNA: TGTGCCAGCAGCACCCCTTACGGCGGGGACTATGGCTACACCTTC.

V and J are TRBV5-4 and TRBJ2-5, with D unclear. CDR1 is SGHNT and CDR2 is YYREEE in the germline V gene (reference sequence). The CDR3 has 15 residues. V dropped 2 bases and J dropped 4 bases, with 15 bases sitting between them. The CDR3 DNA reads TGTGCCAGCAGCTTAGGACCTTCGGTCTCAGAGACCCAGTACTTC. It is translated as CASSLGPSVSETQYF.

The chain has TRBV27 and TRBJ1-2; tentatively, D is TRBD1 (5 bases). The V and J ends lost 6 bases and 4 bases respectively, with 15 bases between them. Germline V CDR1 and CDR2: MNHEY, SMNVEV (reference sequence). This CDR3 region has 14 residues. CDR3: CASSHGGGGYGYTF. The CDR3 DNA reads as TGTGCCAGCAGCCATGGCGGGGGTGGCTATGGCTACACCTTC.

V gene TRBV29-1 combines with J gene TRBJ2-5, with 9 bases matching TRBD1. The length of the CDR3 is 13 residues. The V and J ends lost 6 bases and 5 bases, in that order; junction bases with no gene match: 7. From germline, CDR1 is SQVTM and CDR2 ANQGSEA. CDR3 in amino acids: CSVYRGRVETQYF. As DNA, the CDR3 is TGCAGCGTATACAGGGGGCGTGTGGAGACCCAGTACTTC.

This chain connects TRBV5-1 to TRBJ1-4, with D uncertain. Trimming removed 4 bases from V and 8 bases from J, with 15 bases in between. This CDR3 is 14 amino acids long. Germline V lookup: CDR1 SGHRS, CDR2 YFSETQ. In nucleotides, the CDR3 is TGCGCCAGCAGCCCCGGCCCGCCCGGGGAAAAACTGTTTTTT. Protein: CASSPGPPGEKLFF.

The chain links TRBV27 to TRBJ1-5, with D possibly being TRBD1 (5 bases). CDR1 MNHEY and CDR2 SMNVEV come from the germline V gene (reference sequence). The CDR3 covers 15 residues. Trimming shortened V by 4 bases and J by 4 bases, and 14 bases separated the two germline ends. The CDR3 DNA reads TGTGCCAGCAGTTCCTCCCAGGGAGGGAATCAGCCCCAGCATTTT. Translating it yields CASSSSQGGNQPQHF.

This rearrangement joins TRBV28 to TRBJ2-7; D ambiguous. V shed 8 bases and J shed 3 bases, with 20 bases lying between them. CDR3 length: 15 residues. The germline CDR1 and CDR2 sequences are MDHEN and SYDVKM. DNA of the CDR3: TGTGCCAGCTGCCCTGATCTGCAGAGTAACTACGAGCAGTACTTC. Amino acids: CASCPDLQSNYEQYF.

This clone appeared once. The chain employs TRBV28 and TRBJ1-5; tentatively, D is TRBD1 (6 bases). The CDR3 runs to 16 residues. V was clipped by 2 bases and J by 0 bases, with 11 bases between them. The germline gives CDR1 MDHEN, CDR2 SYDVKM. CDR3 sequence: CASSLPGHYSNQPQHF. DNA for the CDR3: TGTGCCAGCAGTTTACCGGGACACTATAGCAATCAGCCCCAGCATTTT.

The chain couples TRBV5-6 to TRBJ2-2, with TRBD2 as a possible D gene (5 bases). Trimming took off 2 bases at V and 6 bases at J, with 14 bases between the two ends. Looked up from germline, CDR1 is SGHDT and CDR2 is YYEEEE. CDR3 length equals 15 residues. The CDR3 protein is CASSLLGVGAGELFF. The CDR3 bases are TGTGCCAGCAGCTTACTCGGGGTGGGTGCCGGGGAGCTGTTTTTT.

The genes are TRBV28 and TRBJ1-1; D unresolved. The length of the CDR3 is 12 residues. Deletions cut 5 bases from V and 8 bases from J, with 12 bases between. Looked up from germline, CDR1 is MDHEN and CDR2 is SYDVKM. The DNA for the CDR3 is TGTGCCAGCAGTCCGGTGCTCGGGGAAGCTTTCTTT. Protein product: CASSPVLGEAFF. The whole variable domain, filled in from reference TRBV28 and TRBJ1-1, reads DVKVTQSSRYLVKRTGEKVFLECVQDMDHENMFWYRQDPGLGLRLIYFSYDVKMKEKGDIPEGYSVSREKKERFSLILESASTNQTSMYLCASSPVLGEAFFGQGTRLTVV.

The chain has TRBV7-2 and TRBJ2-7; 10 nucleotides line up with TRBD1. The V and J ends lost 5 bases and 7 bases, in that order; junction bases with no gene match: 8. Per germline, CDR1 SGHTA and CDR2 FQGNSA. The CDR3 runs to 14 residues. The chain's CDR3 is CASSRGQGFGEQYF. In DNA, the CDR3 is TGTGCCAGCAGCCGGGGACAGGGGTTTGGGGAGCAGTACTTC.

The V and J genes are TRBV6-2 or TRBV6-3 and TRBJ2-5, with D maybe TRBD1 (5 bases). Germline CDR1 is MNHEY and CDR2 is SVGEGT. The CDR3 has 14 amino acids. Trimming left V 4 bases short and J 4 bases short, with 13 bases between. The CDR3 region has the DNA TGTGCCAGCAGTTTCCGCAGGGAAGGAGAGACCCAGTACTTC. The encoded protein is CASSFRREGETQYF.

The chain has TRBV5-4 and TRBJ1-1; 7 bases match TRBD1. The CDR3 sequence is 12 residues long. V shed 6 bases, J shed 6 bases, and the junction held 5 bases outside the gene matches. CDR1 is SGHNT and CDR2 is YYREEE in the germline V gene (reference sequence). DNA of the CDR3: TGTGCCAGCAACCTACAGGGGTCTGAAGCTTTCTTT. Amino acids: CASNLQGSEAFF.

The V gene is TRBV28, the J gene TRBJ1-3, with D hard to call. The CDR3 extends over 14 amino acids. V lost 4 bases and J lost 0, with 7 bases in between. CDR1 and CDR2 (germline): MDHEN, SYDVKM. The CDR3 DNA sequence: TGTGCCAGCAGTTCCGGGAGCTCTGGAAACACCATATATTTT. It is translated as CASSSGSSGNTIYF.

V is TRBV7-9 and J is TRBJ2-2, with 8 bases that match TRBD1. With V trimmed by 2 bases and J by 5 bases, 4 bases remained unmatched. Germline V gives CDR1 SEHNR, CDR2 FQNEAQ (reference sequence). This CDR3 is 15 amino acids long. CDR3 protein: CASSLQTGGTGELFF. The CDR3 nucleotides read TGTGCCAGCAGCTTACAAACAGGGGGAACCGGGGAGCTGTTTTTT.

V is TRBV19 and J is TRBJ2-1; TRBD1 agrees at 9 bases. V gave up 6 bases and J gave up 5 bases; unmatched junction bases: 11. The CDR3 has 16 residues. The germline gives CDR1 LNHDA, CDR2 SQIVND (reference sequence). In DNA form, the CDR3 reads TGTGCCAGTAGGCCCGGCGGGACAGGGTCCCACAATGAGCAGTTCTTC. Its protein is CASRPGGTGSHNEQFF.

Regarding this clone: The same CDR3 is also encoded by other DNA sequences in this sample. J is TRBJ1-5 and V is TRBV5-6; D is ambiguous. Between the trimmed V and J ends, which lost 0 bases and 5 bases, there was a span of 6 bases. The germline V gene has CDR1 SGHDT and CDR2 YYEEEE. The CDR3 is made up of 13 amino acids. The CDR3 here is CASSLVGDQPQHF. The DNA for the CDR3 is TGTGCCAGCAGCTTGGTGGGTGATCAGCCCCAGCATTTT.

DNA for the CDR3: TGTGCCAGTAGTATCCGAGACAGGGGGACCTACAATGAGCAGTTCTTC. Protein product: CASSIRDRGTYNEQFF. The gene calls are TRBV19 and TRBJ2-1, with 9 bases fitting TRBD1. The CDR3 loop spans 16 amino acids. V was pared by 3 bases and J by 2 bases, with 5 bases of the junction left unmatched. Per the germline V gene, CDR1 is LNHDA and CDR2 is SQIVND (reference sequence).